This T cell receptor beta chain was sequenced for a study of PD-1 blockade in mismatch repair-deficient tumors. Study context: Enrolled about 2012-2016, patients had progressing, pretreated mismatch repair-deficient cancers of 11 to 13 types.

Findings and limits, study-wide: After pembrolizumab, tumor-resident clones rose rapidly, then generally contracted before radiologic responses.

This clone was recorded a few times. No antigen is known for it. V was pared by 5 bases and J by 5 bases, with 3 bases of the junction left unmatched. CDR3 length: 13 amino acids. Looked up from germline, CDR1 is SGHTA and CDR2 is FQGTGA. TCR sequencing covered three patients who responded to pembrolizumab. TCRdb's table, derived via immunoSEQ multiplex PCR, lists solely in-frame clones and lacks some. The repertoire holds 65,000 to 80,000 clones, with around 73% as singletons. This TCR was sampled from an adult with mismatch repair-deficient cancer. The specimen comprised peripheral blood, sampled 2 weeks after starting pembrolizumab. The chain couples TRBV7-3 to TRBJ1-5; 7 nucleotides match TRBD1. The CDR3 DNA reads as TGTGCCAGCAGCACTGACAGGGATCAGCCCCAGCATTTT. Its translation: CASSTDRDQPQHF.